One T cell receptor (beta chain) is described in this entry. This record comes from a study of blood T cell repertoires in COVID-19. About the study: Sources were T cells, B-cell-depleted T cells, or PBMCs; the material itself was cDNA or gDNA.

This study enrolled people aged about 18 to 95 from under 25 US geographic areas. Per the original data handling: Amplification with reference gene primers provided the estimates of nucleated cell counts. Clones were sequenced by immunoSEQ multiplex PCR, and TCRdb holds only the in-frame ones, with some missing. V and J calls and clone size come straight from that table; D and trimming were deduced from the DNA. The sample has 350,000 to 450,000 clones, over 75% seen once. The source of this sequence is a man aged 25-45 years who had recovered from COVID-19. The sample was PBMCs or T cells enriched from blood (not recorded which).

The CDR3 nucleotides are TGTGCCTGGAGTGTCTCGGGTAATGGTGAGCAGTTCTTC. It translates to CAWSVSGNGEQFF. V usage is TRBV30 and J usage is TRBJ2-1, with D uncertain. V gave up 0 bases and J gave up 9 bases, with 12 bases separating them. CDR3 length: 13 residues. Germline loops: CDR1 GTSNPN, CDR2 SVGIG (reference sequence).